Listed here is a single T cell receptor beta chain. The specificity of this receptor is unknown. Per-base qualities were not stored, and no clone one base away is much larger. The data were obtained in a study of blood T cell repertoires in COVID-19 (dated by TCRdb to the early 2020s). Study-level background: The collaborator samples originated in the United States, Italy and Spain and spanned the acute and convalescent phases of COVID-19. The material from the prospective study consisted of cDNA or gDNA derived from T cells, B-cell-depleted T cells, or PBMCs. The sample metadata nearly always contained a de-identified subject ID, COVID-19 status, age in years and sex. The samples were drawn from two sources: the first 160 participants of the ongoing ImmuneRACE study, and over 950 subjects contributed by 6 global collaborators. A freely available public database, intended as a resource for researchers studying the immune response to SARS-CoV-2, is where the repertoires were released. Subjects who had been exposed to COVID-19, were actively infected with it, or had recovered from it provided the deeply sampled blood TCRbeta repertoires that made up the dataset. HLA class I and class II types, where available, came from metadata supplied by the sample provider rather than from assay-based typing. Summary of the overall study and its limitations: The amount of clinical and demographic metadata varied by source and participant and was provided uncurated.

TCRbeta CDR3 regions were amplified from genomic DNA using the immunoSEQ Assay, a bias-controlled multiplex PCR. Per the source publication's procedure: The number of nucleated cells in each sample was estimated by amplification of reference gene primers within the assay. To quantify the absolute abundance of each unique TCRbeta CDR3 rearrangement, sequence reads were collapsed and filtered. Productive Simpson clonality was computed per sample as the square root of Simpson's diversity index over productive rearrangements. TCRdb provides this immuneACCESS table in a form limited to in-frame rearrangements. Some clones are lacking; in checked studies, under half of them reflect an unresolved V gene, and why the rest are absent is not known. V, J and clone size are taken as reported in that table, and D and trimming were inferred from the DNA itself. For this sample the table gives approximately 200,000 clones, of which around four fifths were detected only once. The ten largest clones capture about 9% of the sample.

Participants in the prospective study were enrolled through a virtual design, were aged roughly 18 to 100 years, and lived in about two dozen United States geographic areas. In the prospective study, cohorts were assigned on the basis of participant-reported clinical history obtained from a screening survey and a study questionnaire. Recovered participants in ImmuneRACE Cohort 3 were defined by two consecutive negative NP/OP PCR tests, clearance by a healthcare professional, or resolution of symptoms. Mobile phlebotomists in the prospective study collected whole blood, serum and a nasopharyngeal or oropharyngeal swab from every participant. Prospective study participants could optionally give additional blood draws and questionnaires over a roughly two-month period. Prospective study blood samples were shipped either frozen or at room temperature before DNA extraction. The clonotype comes from a man between 35 and 55 years old who had recovered from COVID-19. The source material was PBMCs or T cells enriched from blood (not recorded which).

In nucleotide form, the sequence is TGCGCCAGCAGCTTGGGGCTAGCCAGCTACAATGAGCAGTTCTTC. It is translated as CASSLGLASYNEQFF. Recombination linked TRBV5-1 to TRBJ2-1; the D segment could be TRBD2, given 5 matching bases. A distance of 10 bases separates the germline ends of V and J, which lose 0 bases and 3 bases respectively. The germline V gene supplies CDR1 SGHRS and CDR2 YFSETQ. The CDR3, cysteine through phenylalanine, is 15 amino acids long. The only DNA kept is the CDR3, 45 bases in frame from the first base.